The rows below give T cell receptor beta chains drawn from one sample of a study of cytomegalovirus exposure and HLA in healthy donors. Only in-frame clones appear in the TCRdb table, and some are missing; sequencing was by immunoSEQ multiplex PCR. Of fewer than 110,000 clones in the sample, about four fifths were seen once. Source material: PBMCs. The receptors derive from a man aged 25-45 years in good health and CMV-seropositive. Each CDR3 is given with its conserved first and last residue. Each record gives: J gene, clone size, V gene, D gene, CDR3 protein, CDR3 DNA. The D gene is left open where the match is weak. The size entry is marked missing in some rows and otherwise reads once, few, many or a size class.

TRBJ2-2	-	TRBV10-3	TRBD2	CAISALAGGINTGELFF	TGTGCCATCAGTGCACTAGCGGGGGGGATTAACACCGGGGAGCTGTTTTTT
TRBJ2-7	-	TRBV11-1	TRBD2	CASSLSSGSSYEQYF	TGTGCCAGCAGCCTTTCTAGCGGGAGCTCCTACGAGCAGTACTTC
TRBJ2-7	-	TRBV5-1	TRBD1	CASSFGTGADEQYF	TGCGCCAGCAGCTTCGGGACAGGGGCAGACGAGCAGTACTTC
TRBJ1-4	-	TRBV25-1	TRBD1	CASSDSDRGSPKLFF	TGTGCCAGCAGCGACTCGGACAGGGGAAGTCCCAAACTGTTTTTT
TRBJ2-3	-	TRBV2	-	CASVGLTVSTDTQYF	TGTGCCAGCGTGGGCCTCACAGTTAGCACAGATACGCAGTATTTT
TRBJ2-4	-	TRBV13	TRBD1	CASSSTGTKNSQYF	TGTGCCAGCAGCTCGACAGGGACGAAAAACAGTCAGTACTTC
TRBJ1-5	-	TRBV2	TRBD1	CASSGQGERQPQHF	TGTGCCAGCAGCGGACAGGGTGAACGTCAGCCCCAGCATTTT
TRBJ1-4	-	TRBV9	TRBD1	CASSWTGGASEKLFF	TGTGCCAGCAGCTGGACAGGTGGGGCTAGTGAAAAACTGTTTTTT
TRBJ2-1	-	TRBV5-1	TRBD2	CASSFTAGGFRDNEQFF	TGCGCCAGCAGCTTCACAGCGGGGGGGTTTCGCGACAATGAGCAGTTCTTC
TRBJ1-3	once	TRBV6-5	-	CASSYSGRNSGNTIYF	TGTGCCAGCAGTTACTCGGGCAGGAACTCTGGAAACACCATATATTTT
TRBJ1-5	few	TRBV5-8	-	CASSRAAGGNQPQHF	TGTGCCAGCAGCCGGGCGGCAGGGGGCAATCAGCCCCAGCATTTT
TRBJ1-4	-	TRBV18	TRBD1	CASSPPNGQGASENEKLFF	TGTGCCAGCTCACCACCGAATGGACAGGGCGCCTCAGAGAATGAAAAACTGTTTTTT
TRBJ2-7	-	TRBV25-1	-	CASSSPTGSYEQYF	TGTGCCAGCAGTTCTCCGACAGGATCCTACGAGCAGTACTTC
TRBJ2-1	-	TRBV2	TRBD1	CASRGRGRSQVYNEQFF	TGTGCCAGCAGAGGTAGGGGGCGATCTCAAGTCTACAATGAGCAGTTCTTC
TRBJ1-1	-	TRBV4-2	-	CASAPGQENTEAFF	TGTGCCAGCGCTCCGGGACAAGAGAACACTGAAGCTTTCTTT
TRBJ1-1	-	TRBV6-5	-	CASSRDILTEAFF	TGTGCCAGCTCGAGGGACATTCTCACTGAAGCTTTCTTT
TRBJ1-5	-	TRBV6-4	TRBD1	CASSAGTGETQPQHF	TGTGCCAGCAGTGCGGGGACAGGGGAAACTCAGCCCCAGCATTTT
TRBJ2-3	-	TRBV6-5	TRBD1	CASRRGQYTDTQYF	TGTGCCAGCAGACGGGGACAGTACACAGATACGCAGTATTTT
TRBJ1-1	-	TRBV18	TRBD1	CASSLGAGQERSEAFF	TGTGCCAGCTCACTGGGAGCCGGACAGGAAAGGAGTGAAGCTTTCTTT
TRBJ1-2	-	TRBV7-9	-	CASSPPPHYGYTF	TGTGCCAGCAGCCCCCCCCCTCACTATGGCTACACCTTC
TRBJ1-4	-	TRBV23-1	-	CASDGTTSEKLFF	TGCGCCAGCGACGGGACTACTAGTGAAAAACTGTTTTTT
TRBJ2-3	-	TRBV6-1	TRBD2	CASSEDGERGAPTDTQYF	TGTGCCAGCAGTGAAGACGGCGAGCGGGGGGCCCCCACAGATACGCAGTATTTT
TRBJ2-2	-	TRBV9	-	CASSEGVNTGELFF	TGTGCCAGCAGCGAGGGGGTGAACACCGGGGAGCTGTTTTTT
TRBJ1-2	-	TRBV5-4	-	CASSIQNGYTF	TGTGCCAGCAGCATCCAGAATGGCTACACCTTC
TRBJ2-2	-	TRBV11-2	TRBD1	CASSLGTGTRTPAELFF	TGTGCCAGCAGCTTAGGGACAGGGACGCGGACTCCCGCGGAGCTGTTTTTT
TRBJ1-4	-	TRBV6-1	TRBD1	CASRGYPGQDEKLFF	TGTGCCAGCAGGGGATACCCGGGACAGGACGAAAAACTGTTTTTT
TRBJ1-4	-	TRBV19	-	CASSSGTSNEKLFF	TGTGCCAGTAGCTCCGGGACATCTAATGAAAAACTGTTTTTT
TRBJ1-5	-	TRBV5-1	-	CASSFSSNQPQHF	TGCGCCAGCAGCTTCTCCAGCAATCAGCCCCAGCATTTT
TRBJ2-2	-	TRBV7-6	-	CGGARGHTGELFF	TGTGGAGGGGCCAGGGGACACACCGGGGAGCTGTTTTTT
TRBJ2-1	-	TRBV6-5	-	CASSYRLSYNEQFF	TGTGCCAGCAGTTACCGGTTATCCTACAATGAGCAGTTCTTC
TRBJ2-2	-	TRBV27	-	CASRTLEPGELFF	TGTGCCAGCAGAACCCTAGAGCCCGGGGAGCTGTTTTTT
TRBJ2-2	-	TRBV11-2	TRBD1	CASSPSGTGDLGELFF	TGTGCCAGCAGCCCCTCCGGGACAGGGGATTTAGGGGAGCTGTTTTTT
TRBJ1-1	-	TRBV29-1	-	CSVVPRGSEAFF	TGCAGCGTTGTCCCCAGGGGATCTGAAGCTTTCTTT
TRBJ2-3	-	TRBV5-4	-	CASSLVLAESTDTQYF	TGTGCCAGCAGCTTGGTTCTAGCAGAAAGCACAGATACGCAGTATTTT
TRBJ2-5	-	TRBV5-1	-	CASSINGWLGGETQYF	TGCGCCAGCAGCATTAACGGGTGGCTAGGAGGAGAGACCCAGTACTTC
TRBJ2-7	once	TRBV5-1	-	CASSLAGTSTYEQYF	TGCGCCAGCAGCTTGGCGGGAACATCGACCTACGAGCAGTACTTC
TRBJ1-5	-	TRBV21-1	-	CASIPPLGGGQPQHF	TGTGCCAGCATCCCCCCTCTAGGGGGCGGTCAGCCCCAGCATTTT
TRBJ2-1	-	TRBV4-2	TRBD2	CASREAGGPVNEQFF	TGTGCCAGCAGGGAAGCGGGGGGGCCGGTGAATGAGCAGTTCTTC
TRBJ1-4	-	TRBV6-1	-	CASSEAYVYGGRQKLFF	TGTGCCAGCAGTGAAGCCTACGTCTATGGGGGCAGGCAAAAACTGTTTTTT
TRBJ1-2	-	TRBV4-1	-	CASSQEQGPNGYTF	TGCGCCAGCAGCCAAGAGCAGGGCCCAAATGGCTACACCTTC
TRBJ1-1	-	TRBV7-9	-	CSSSFVGNTEAFF	TGTTCCAGCAGCTTCGTCGGGAACACTGAAGCTTTCTTT
TRBJ2-7	-	TRBV14	TRBD1	CAKLMDRDRGYEQYF	TGTGCCAAACTTATGGACCGGGACAGGGGCTACGAGCAGTACTTC
TRBJ2-5	-	TRBV11-3	-	CASSLGGVKETQYF	TGTGCCAGCAGCTTAGGGGGCGTCAAAGAGACCCAGTACTTC
TRBJ2-7	-	TRBV5-1	TRBD1	CASSTTTGASYEQYF	TGCGCCAGCAGCACCACGACAGGGGCGTCCTACGAGCAGTACTTC
TRBJ1-3	-	TRBV25-1	-	CASSPSPGTIYF	TGTGCCAGCAGTCCTTCGCCGGGCACCATATATTTT
TRBJ2-7	-	TRBV5-1	-	CASSSGRVSYEQYF	TGCGCCAGCAGCTCTGGCAGGGTCTCCTACGAGCAGTACTTC
TRBJ1-2	-	TRBV5-1	-	CASSLFGISGNYGYTF	TGCGCCAGCAGCTTGTTCGGCATATCGGGAAACTATGGCTACACCTTC
TRBJ1-2	few	TRBV7-9	-	CASSLSVNYGYTF	TGTGCCAGCAGCTTATCAGTAAACTATGGCTACACCTTC
TRBJ1-1	once	TRBV19	TRBD1	CASSDFPGQISQAFF	TGTGCCAGTAGTGACTTCCCGGGACAGATCTCTCAAGCTTTCTTT
TRBJ2-1	-	TRBV5-1	-	CASSLAVPPEEQFF	TGCGCCAGCAGCTTGGCAGTCCCACCTGAAGAGCAGTTCTTC
TRBJ1-2	-	TRBV7-2	-	CASSLGGRVGGYTF	TGTGCCAGCAGCTTAGGTGGCAGGGTAGGCGGCTACACCTTC
TRBJ2-7	-	TRBV4-2	-	CASSSINGPGIGSYEQYF	TGTGCCAGCAGCTCTATAAATGGACCGGGGATTGGTTCATACGAGCAGTACTTC
TRBJ2-1	-	TRBV7-2	-	CASSLALPSGYYNEQFF	TGTGCCAGCAGCTTAGCCCTCCCGAGCGGCTACTACAATGAGCAGTTCTTC
TRBJ2-1	-	TRBV25-1	TRBD1	CASSELGTGGLYEQFF	TGTGCCAGCAGTGAACTGGGGACAGGGGGATTATATGAGCAGTTCTTC
TRBJ2-4	-	TRBV18	TRBD1	CASGTGMDIQYF	TGTGCCAGCGGGACAGGGATGGACATTCAGTACTTC
TRBJ2-2	once	TRBV11-2	TRBD2	CASSLTAGGPSGELFF	TGTGCCAGCAGCTTAACAGCGGGGGGGCCATCCGGGGAGCTGTTTTTT
TRBJ1-4	-	TRBV5-5	-	CASSRRVEGNEKLFF	TGTGCCAGCAGTCGCAGGGTTGAAGGTAATGAAAAACTGTTTTTT
TRBJ2-1	-	TRBV19	TRBD2	CASSTRRLAGVYNEQFF	TGTGCCAGTAGTACCCGAAGGTTAGCGGGGGTCTACAATGAGCAGTTCTTC